This TCR beta chain was found in a study of cytomegalovirus exposure and HLA in healthy donors (dated by TCRdb to 2016 to 2017). Regarding the research as a whole: The roughly 670 repertoires of the first cohort and the 95 to 150 validation repertoires were produced on the same platform, according to a later analysis. The aim of the study was to test whether cataloging public T cell receptors could identify signatures of past pathogen exposure. Besides the first cohort of around 700 subjects, a separate validation cohort made up of around 120 different subjects was used. To predict cytomegalovirus infection status, the study brought together high-throughput TCR immunosequencing, statistical association of individual TCRs with disease status, and machine learning. Results the study describes overall, beyond this receptor: Most TCR sequences were seen in very few donors, while some public TCRs were found in many individuals. The classifier was reported to diagnose cytomegalovirus status with high specificity and sensitivity in both the original and validation cohorts. Three of the identified cytomegalovirus-associated TCR beta chains were confirmed in vitro to be specific for cytomegalovirus antigens. The study listed 150 to 200 TCR beta chains as associated with cytomegalovirus. A later analysis found that TCRs clustered in the first cohort also tended to co-occur in the approximately 120 validation repertoires, with approximately 93% of cluster scores above 0. According to the authors, the approach could potentially be generalized to other disease states and immunological phenotypes. A later analysis lacked HLA typing for the validation cohort, so it scored co-occurrence in that cohort across all 120 or so repertoires.

The library was built by means of the immunoSEQ multiplex PCR assay. As for the authors' bioinformatics: A statistical classification framework was built to diagnose cytomegalovirus status from the catalog of TCR beta chain sequences. The table was pulled from immuneACCESS by TCRdb, which kept in-frame rearrangements only. Such tables lose some clones; where checked, under half of the loss comes from unresolved V genes, and the rest has no known cause. From that table come the V and J calls and clone size; the DNA was used to work out D and trimming. This sample is represented by some 140,000 clones; 70% to 90% of them were singletons. The ten largest clones add up to over 1.1% of the sample. Separate from the approximately 700-subject first cohort, the validation cohort of 95 to 150 subjects was the group to which the donors belonged. V gives up 7 bases and J gives up 1 base, and the segment between their germline ends measures 8 bases. CDR1 and CDR2, per the germline V gene, are SNHLY and FYNNEI. The CDR3 runs 13 amino acids, cysteine and phenylalanine included. Kept here is only the CDR3 DNA, which spans 39 bases and is read in frame from base 1.

This clone was detected a few times. Its antigen is currently not known. Base qualities are not provided; no much larger clone lies one nucleotide away. Other DNA sequences within the sample encode an identical CDR3. The V and J segments used are TRBV2 and TRBJ1-5; 6 matching bases give a weak D call of TRBD1. The source is a woman aged 25 to 39 in good health and CMV-seronegative. Specimen: PBMCs. DNA sequence: TGTGCCAGCAAAGGACAGAGCAATCAGCCCCAGCATTTT. Its protein reads: CASKGQSNQPQHF. Extended through the reference TRBV2 and TRBJ1-5 proteins, this CDR3 yields the full variable domain: EPEVTQTPSHQVTQMGQEVILRCVPISNHLYFYWYRQILGQKVEFLVSFYNNEISEKSEIFDDQFSVERPDGSNFTLKIRSTKLEDSAMYFCASKGQSNQPQHFGDGTRLSIL.